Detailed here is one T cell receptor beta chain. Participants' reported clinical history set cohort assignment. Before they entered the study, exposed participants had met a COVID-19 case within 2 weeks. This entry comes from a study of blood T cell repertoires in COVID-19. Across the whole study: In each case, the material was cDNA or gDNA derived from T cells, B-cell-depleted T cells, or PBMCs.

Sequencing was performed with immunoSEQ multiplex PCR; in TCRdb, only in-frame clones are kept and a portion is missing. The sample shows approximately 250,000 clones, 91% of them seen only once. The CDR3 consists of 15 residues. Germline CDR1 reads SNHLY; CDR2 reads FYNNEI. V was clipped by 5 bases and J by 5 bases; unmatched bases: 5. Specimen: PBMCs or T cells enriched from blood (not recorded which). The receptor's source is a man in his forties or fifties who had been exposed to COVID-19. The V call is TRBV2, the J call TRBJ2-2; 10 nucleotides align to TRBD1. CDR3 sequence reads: CASSKGTGETGELFF. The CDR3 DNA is TGTGCCAGCAGTAAAGGGACAGGGGAAACCGGGGAGCTGTTTTTT.